This TCR beta chain was profiled in a study of blood T cell repertoires in COVID-19. Study summary: Samples representing acute and convalescent COVID-19 were sourced from the United States, Italy and Spain. PBMCs, B-cell-depleted T cells, or T cells provided the cDNA or gDNA that made up the material.

Methods used by the authors: Reference gene primers were amplified, and this amplification served to estimate nucleated cell counts. Assay used: immunoSEQ multiplex PCR; TCRdb lists only in-frame clones, some missing. From that table come the V and J calls and clone size; the DNA was used to work out D and trimming. The sample holds about 210,000 clones; roughly nine tenths are singletons and the top ten take 1% to 1.5%. The CDR3 totals 15 residues. CDR1 is SGHKS and CDR2 is YYEKEE in the germline V gene (reference sequence). V dropped 3 bases and J dropped 2 bases, with 11 bases sitting between them.

The chain is built from TRBV5-5 and TRBJ2-2, with unresolved D. The sequencing sample was made of peripheral blood. The source is a man in his thirties or forties with acute or convalescent COVID-19. The DNA of the CDR3 is TGTGCCAGCAGCTCTTCCAGGCCCAACACCGGGGAGCTGTTTTTT. Translating it yields CASSSSRPNTGELFF.